This T cell receptor beta chain is drawn from a study of breast tumors, draining lymph nodes, adjacent tissues. Points on this clonotype: Its antigen remains unknown.

Study findings and constraints: Most tumor T cells seemingly derive from lymph node, then expand in tumor. Tumor T cell lymph node origin was a supported hypothesis, not proven. Tumor TCR diversity was below lymph nodes but above nontumor tissue.

TCRdb fed the multiplex PCR reads into MiXCR, producing one record per CDR3 protein. The sample has about 180,000 distinct CDR3 sequences; 25% to 40% are singletons. Samples came from axillary lymph nodes draining the breast cancer. The receptor's source is a female donor with breast cancer. Some clones in this sample may be carry-over from other donors' samples. Sequenced input: axillary lymph node tissue.

The CDR3 here is CASSSRLTGRDGYTF. CDR3 sequence (DNA): TGTGCCAGCAGTTCGCGATTGACAGGGAGGGATGGCTACACCTTC. This chain connects TRBV6-5 to TRBJ1-2; 7 bases are shared with TRBD1. This CDR3 spans 15 amino acids. Germline V CDR1 and CDR2: MNHEY, SVGAGI. V lost 4 bases, J lost 6 bases, and 11 bases stayed unmatched.